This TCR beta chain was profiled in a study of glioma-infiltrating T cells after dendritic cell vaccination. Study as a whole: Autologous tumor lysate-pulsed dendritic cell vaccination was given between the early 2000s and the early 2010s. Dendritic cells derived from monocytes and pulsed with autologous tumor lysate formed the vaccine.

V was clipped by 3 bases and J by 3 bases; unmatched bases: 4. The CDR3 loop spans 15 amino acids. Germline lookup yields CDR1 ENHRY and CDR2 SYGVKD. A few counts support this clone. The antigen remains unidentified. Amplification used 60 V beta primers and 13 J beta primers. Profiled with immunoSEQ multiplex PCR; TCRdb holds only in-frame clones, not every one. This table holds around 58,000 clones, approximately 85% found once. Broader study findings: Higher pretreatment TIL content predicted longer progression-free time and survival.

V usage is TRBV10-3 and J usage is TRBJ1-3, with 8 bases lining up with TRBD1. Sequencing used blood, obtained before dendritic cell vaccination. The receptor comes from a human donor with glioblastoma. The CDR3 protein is CAISDPGQGGNTIYF. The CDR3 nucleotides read TGTGCCATCAGTGATCCCGGACAGGGTGGAAACACCATATATTTT.